This note documents a single TCR beta chain sequence. Its antigen is unidentified. This entry belongs to a study of Ad26.COV2.S vaccination and SARS-CoV-2 variants. Study-wide background: Trial arm assignment for the donor was COV1001 Ad26.COV2.S. Administration of Ad26.COV2.S was intramuscular, either once or twice 56 days apart. Study-wide points: Among vaccine recipients, spike-specific TCR breadth exceeded that of placebo recipients. Breadth measured for non-spike TCRs was similar across vaccine and placebo recipients.

The length of the CDR3 is 15 residues. Losses at the gene ends were 3 bases for V and 1 base for J; bases not matched to a gene: 5. CDR1 is LGHNT, CDR2 FRNRAP, per germline. Treatment in this sample: around 19 received Ad26.COV2.S at low or high dose, single or two shots; several received placebo; per-sample allocation not given. Each sample was drawn 63 days after the first injection (of vaccine or placebo). The data were produced by immunoSEQ multiplex PCR, yet TCRdb's version contains in-frame clones alone and is incomplete. Of roughly 680,000 clones listed, 70% to 90% are singletons. The V and J genes are TRBV12-5 and TRBJ1-1; TRBD1 agrees at 7 bases. The TCR sequence derives from a person between 18 and 65 years old who received the Ad26.COV2.S COVID-19 vaccine or a placebo. The material sequenced was peripheral blood, taken in a trial of Ad26.COV2.S vaccine versus placebo. The CDR3 region has the DNA TGTGCTAGTGGTTTAGGGGGCGGTGAGAACACTGAAGCTTTCTTT. Residues: CASGLGGGENTEAFF.